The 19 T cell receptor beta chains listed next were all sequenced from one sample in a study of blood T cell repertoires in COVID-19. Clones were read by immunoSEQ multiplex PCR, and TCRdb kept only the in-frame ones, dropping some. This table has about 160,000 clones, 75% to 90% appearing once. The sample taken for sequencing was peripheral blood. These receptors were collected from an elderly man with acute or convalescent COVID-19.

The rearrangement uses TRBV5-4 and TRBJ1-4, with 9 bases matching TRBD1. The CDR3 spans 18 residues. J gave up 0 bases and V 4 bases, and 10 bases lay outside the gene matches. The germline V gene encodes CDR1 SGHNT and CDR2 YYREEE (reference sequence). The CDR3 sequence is CASSRSTGGRSTNEKLFF. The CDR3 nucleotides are TGTGCCAGCAGCCGTAGTACAGGGGGCAGGTCAACTAATGAAAAACTGTTTTTT.

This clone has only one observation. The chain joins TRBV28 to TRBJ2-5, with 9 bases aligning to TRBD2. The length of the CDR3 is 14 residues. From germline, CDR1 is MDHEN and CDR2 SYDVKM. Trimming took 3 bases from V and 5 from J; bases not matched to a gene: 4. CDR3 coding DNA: TGTGCCAGCAGTTTTCGGGCGGGGGGGGAGACCCAGTACTTC. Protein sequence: CASSFRAGGETQYF.

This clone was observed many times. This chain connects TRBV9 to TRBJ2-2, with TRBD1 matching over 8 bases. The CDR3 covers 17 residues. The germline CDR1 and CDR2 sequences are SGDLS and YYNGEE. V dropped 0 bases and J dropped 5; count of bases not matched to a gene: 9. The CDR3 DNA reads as TGTGCCAGCAGCGTAGCTAGACAGGGGTTGTTTACCGGGGAGCTGTTTTTT. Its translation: CASSVARQGLFTGELFF.

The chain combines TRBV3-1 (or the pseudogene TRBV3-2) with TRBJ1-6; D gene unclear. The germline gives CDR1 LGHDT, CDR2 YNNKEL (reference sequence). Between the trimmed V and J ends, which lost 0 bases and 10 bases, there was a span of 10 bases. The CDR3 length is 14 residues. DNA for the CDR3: TGTGCCAGCAGCCAAGAACGGGGAAGGTCACCCCTCCACTTT. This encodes CASSQERGRSPLHF.

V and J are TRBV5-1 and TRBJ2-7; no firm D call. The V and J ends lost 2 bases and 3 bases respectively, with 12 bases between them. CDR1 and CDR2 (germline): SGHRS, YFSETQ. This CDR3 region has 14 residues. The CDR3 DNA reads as TGCGCCAGCAGCTTAACTACGCCGCTCTACGAGCAGTACTTC. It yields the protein CASSLTTPLYEQYF. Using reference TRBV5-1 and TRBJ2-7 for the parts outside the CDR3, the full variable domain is KAGVTQTPRYLIKTRGQQVTLSCSPISGHRSVSWYQQTPGQGLQFLFEYFSETQRNKGNFPGRFSGRQFSNSRSEMNVSTLELGDSALYLCASSLTTPLYEQYFGPGTRLTVT.

The CDR3 bases are TGCGCCAGCAGCTCGGCGGGAGGCTCCTACAATGAGCAGTTCTTC. Encoded protein: CASSSAGGSYNEQFF. J is TRBJ2-1 and V is TRBV5-1, with 8 bases that match TRBD2. V shed 3 bases, J shed 0 bases, and the junction held 2 bases outside the gene matches. Germline V gene lookup returns CDR1 SGHRS and CDR2 YFSETQ. The CDR3 spans 15 residues.

The CDR3, as DNA: TGCGCCAGCAGCTTGGGAGACAGGGAAACTCAGCCCCAGCATTTT. Residues: CASSLGDRETQPQHF. The V gene is TRBV5-1, the J gene TRBJ1-5, with 7 bases lining up with TRBD1. J lost 6 bases, V lost 0 bases, and 6 bases had no gene match. CDR3 size: 15 residues. CDR1 SGHRS and CDR2 YFSETQ come from the germline V gene. Together with reference TRBV5-1 and TRBJ1-5, the CDR3 gives the full variable domain: KAGVTQTPRYLIKTRGQQVTLSCSPISGHRSVSWYQQTPGQGLQFLFEYFSETQRNKGNFPGRFSGRQFSNSRSEMNVSTLELGDSALYLCASSLGDRETQPQHFGDGTRLSIL.

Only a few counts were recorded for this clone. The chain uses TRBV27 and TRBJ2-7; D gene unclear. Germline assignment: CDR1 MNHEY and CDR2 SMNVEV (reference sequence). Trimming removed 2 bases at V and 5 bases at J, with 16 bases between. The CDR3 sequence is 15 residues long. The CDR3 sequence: CASSLKYPSQNEQYF. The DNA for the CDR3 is TGTGCCAGCAGTTTAAAGTACCCAAGCCAAAACGAGCAGTACTTC.

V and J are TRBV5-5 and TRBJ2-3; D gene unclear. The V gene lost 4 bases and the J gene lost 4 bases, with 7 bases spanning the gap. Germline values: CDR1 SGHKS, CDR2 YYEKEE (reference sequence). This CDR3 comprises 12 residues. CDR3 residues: CASSPFSDTQYF. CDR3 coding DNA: TGTGCCAGCAGCCCCTTTTCAGATACGCAGTATTTT.

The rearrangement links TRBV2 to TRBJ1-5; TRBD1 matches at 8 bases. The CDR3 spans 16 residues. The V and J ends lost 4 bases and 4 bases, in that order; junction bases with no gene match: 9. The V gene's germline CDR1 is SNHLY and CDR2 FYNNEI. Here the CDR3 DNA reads TGTGCCAGCAGTGTAGGGGGGACAGGCCGAAATCAGCCCCAGCATTTT. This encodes CASSVGGTGRNQPQHF.

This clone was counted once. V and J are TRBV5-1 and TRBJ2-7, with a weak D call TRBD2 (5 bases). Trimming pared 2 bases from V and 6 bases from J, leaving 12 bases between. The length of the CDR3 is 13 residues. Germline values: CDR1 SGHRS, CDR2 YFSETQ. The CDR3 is CASSFGAGSEQYF. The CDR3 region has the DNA TGCGCCAGCAGCTTCGGTGCGGGCTCCGAGCAGTACTTC.

The CDR3 DNA follows: TGTGCCAGCAGCTCACCGGGACAGGGGTACGGTTCACCCCTCCACTTT. Translated: CASSSPGQGYGSPLHF. This chain uses TRBV5-6 with TRBJ1-6; 10 bases are shared with TRBD1. The junction had 9 bases not matched to a gene; V was cut back by 3 bases and J by 9 bases. The V gene's germline CDR1 is SGHDT and CDR2 YYEEEE. The CDR3 runs to 16 residues.

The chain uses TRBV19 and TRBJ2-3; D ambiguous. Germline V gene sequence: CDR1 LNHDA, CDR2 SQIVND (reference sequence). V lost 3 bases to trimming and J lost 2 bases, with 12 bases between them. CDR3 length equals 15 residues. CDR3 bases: TGTGCCAGTAGTATCCAGACTCGAGCCACAGATACGCAGTATTTT. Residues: CASSIQTRATDTQYF.

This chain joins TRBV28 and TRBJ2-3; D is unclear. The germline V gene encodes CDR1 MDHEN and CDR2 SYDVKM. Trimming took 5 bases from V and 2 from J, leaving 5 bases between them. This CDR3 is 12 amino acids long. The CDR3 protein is CASSSITDTQYF. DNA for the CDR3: TGTGCCAGCAGTAGCATCACAGATACGCAGTATTTT.

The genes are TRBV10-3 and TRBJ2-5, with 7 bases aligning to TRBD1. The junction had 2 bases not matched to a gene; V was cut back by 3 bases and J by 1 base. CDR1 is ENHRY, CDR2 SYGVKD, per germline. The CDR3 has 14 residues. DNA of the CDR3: TGTGCCATCAGTGAAAACAGGGGCCAAGAGACCCAGTACTTC. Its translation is CAISENRGQETQYF.

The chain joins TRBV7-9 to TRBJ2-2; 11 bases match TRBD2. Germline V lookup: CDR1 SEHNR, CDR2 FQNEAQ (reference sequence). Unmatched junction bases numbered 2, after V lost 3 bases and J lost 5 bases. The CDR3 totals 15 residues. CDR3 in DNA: TGTGCCAGCAGCTTGGGACTAGCGGAGACCGGGGAGCTGTTTTTT. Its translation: CASSLGLAETGELFF.

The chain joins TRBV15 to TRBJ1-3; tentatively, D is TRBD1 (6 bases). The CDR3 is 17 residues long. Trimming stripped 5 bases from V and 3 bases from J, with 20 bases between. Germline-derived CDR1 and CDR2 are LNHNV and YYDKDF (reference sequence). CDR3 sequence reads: CATSGTGGGNFGNTIYF. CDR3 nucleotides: TGTGCCACCAGCGGAACCGGGGGGGGCAATTTTGGAAACACCATATATTTT.

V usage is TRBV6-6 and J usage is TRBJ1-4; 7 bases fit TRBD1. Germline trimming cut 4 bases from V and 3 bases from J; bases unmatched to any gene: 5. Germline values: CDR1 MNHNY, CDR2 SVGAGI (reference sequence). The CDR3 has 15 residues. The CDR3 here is CASSFGQGANEKLFF. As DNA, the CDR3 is TGTGCCAGCAGTTTTGGGCAGGGGGCTAATGAAAAACTGTTTTTT.

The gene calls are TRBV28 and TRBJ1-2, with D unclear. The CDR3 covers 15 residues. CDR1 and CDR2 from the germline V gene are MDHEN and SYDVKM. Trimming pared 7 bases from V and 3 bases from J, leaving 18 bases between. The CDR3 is CASNSGNSNYYGYTF. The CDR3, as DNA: TGTGCCAGCAATTCCGGGAACTCTAACTACTATGGCTACACCTTC.